This T cell receptor (beta chain) was sequenced during a study of cytomegalovirus exposure and HLA in healthy donors (dated by TCRdb to the late 2010s). Regarding the study in general: An earlier analysis of roughly 630 of the donors reported more than 250 Gb of sequence data and 100 million to 130 million unique TCR beta sequences from some 180 million T cells. An early release covering more than 500 HLA-typed donors comprised roughly 300 gigabases of sequencing data and roughly 86 million unique TCR sequences. Of the 398 genotyped donors, 81% fell in the genetic ancestry cluster associated with self-reported Caucasian donors. The study aimed to test whether signatures of past pathogen exposure could be identified by cataloging public T cell receptors. The study profiled the T cell repertoires of about 720 subjects by immunosequencing and related them to cytomegalovirus serostatus. A separate validation cohort of some 130 different subjects was used in addition to the roughly 670-subject first cohort. To predict cytomegalovirus infection status, the study combined high-throughput TCR immunosequencing, statistical association of individual TCRs with disease status, and machine learning. A later analysis re-analyzed previously published TCR beta repertoires from 666 donors and added high-resolution HLA genotyping to study TCR occurrence patterns. Rather than using new phenotypic data, the later analysis identified candidate immune exposures from TCR beta sequences and from how often those sequences occurred across donors. An earlier analysis of several hundred of the donors applied high-throughput TCR beta sequencing to assess whether each TCR beta V gene segment acted as functional or pseudogenic. Donor age, sex, ethnicity and CMV serostatus were compiled alongside the repertoire data. In a later genetic analysis, genome-wide SNP genotypes for about 65% of the roughly 670 donors were used, and that subset was treated as a discovery cohort. Every repertoire in the discovery cohort had been generated on one and the same sequencing platform. HLA typing included class I and class II loci at four-digit resolution. The number of typed donors differed by locus: roughly 629-630 for A, B, C, DRB1 and DQB1; 522 for DQA1; 606 for DPA1; and 400 to 480 for DPB1. About 5 DR-DQ haplotypes were handled as single units for association and clustering, since linkage in the cohort was strong. Among about 410 genotyped donors of the cohort, an average of approximately 240,000 unique TCR beta nucleotide sequences was sequenced per donor, of which 15% to 20% were non-productive.

Cut back by 0 bases and 7 bases, the V and J ends lie 10 bases apart. The CDR3 starts with the cysteine, ends with the phenylalanine, and has 13 residues. The only DNA kept is the CDR3, 39 bases in frame from the first base. The germline V gene encodes CDR1 SGHRS and CDR2 YFSETQ. A single count supports this clone. Its antigen has not been determined. Per-base qualities were not stored, and no clone one base away is much larger. What the work shows at the level of the full study, not this receptor alone: In a later analysis, most CMV-associated TCR beta chains were found to appear HLA-restricted, with HLA associations seemingly driven largely by CMV exposure. Presence/absence analyses assumed roughly uniform sequencing depth across donors, an assumption that may not hold. In vitro tests confirmed that three of the cytomegalovirus-associated TCR beta chains recognize cytomegalovirus antigens. Correlated functional status among segregating V segments might be attributable to linkage disequilibrium, but an unknown experimental factor could not be ruled out. An earlier analysis of around 500 of the donors showed that most TCR beta V segments appeared in productive rearrangements either about 87% or about 30% of the time, which broadly matched IMGT annotations. About 17 rarely observed V segments, including chromosome 9 orphons, were excluded from the earlier analysis of about 500 of the donors because counts were too low. The authors suggested that the approach could potentially be extended to other disease states and immunological phenotypes. Compared with equally common non-associated chains, HLA-associated TCR beta chains in a later analysis were more clonally expanded and had lower generation probabilities. According to a later genetic analysis, donors in an Asian-associated ancestry cluster had fewer N-insertions in productive TCRs than the approximately 700-donor mean. In a later genetic analysis, a missense DCLRE1C variant was associated with V-gene and J-gene trimming of TCR beta chains, and the association was replicated in an independent cohort. Some IMGT-functional V segments, including TRBV6-2 and TRBV6-3, could not be told apart with the 87-base-pair reads, so those segments were excluded. According to a later analysis, parvovirus B19, influenza, CMV and Epstein-Barr virus appeared linked to several top co-occurrence clusters. Cytomegalovirus status was reported to be diagnosed by the classifier with high specificity and sensitivity in both the original and validation cohorts. Most TCR sequences were seen in very few donors, while some public TCRs were found in many individuals. A total of around 150 TCR beta chains were listed by the study as associated with cytomegalovirus. When HLA alleles, especially DR and DQ, strongly co-occurred, attributing TCR associations to individual alleles was difficult. CMV serostatus was the only immune exposure information available for the cohort. Specific HLA alleles were associated with 15,000 to 20,000 TCR beta sequences at a false discovery rate of 0.05 in a later analysis. A further reported finding was that TCR beta sequences accurately predicted the HLA-A and HLA-B alleles for most subjects in the first cohort. Because HLA typing was missing for some donors at each locus, association tests included only the typed subset. A later analysis found that TCR association rates varied across HLA loci, with DRB1 alleles showing the most associated TCRs and HLA-C alleles the fewest. A cluster of highly shared sequence variants was judged likely to be a technical artifact of the sequencing pipeline. Only TCR beta chains were sequenced in this cohort, and the absence of alpha or paired-chain data limited detectable features.

Libraries came from the immunoSEQ multiplex PCR assay. For the multiplex PCR, a mixture combining 60 forward primers for TCR Vbeta segments and 13 reverse primers for TCR Jbeta segments was used. The CDR3 region of rearranged TCR beta genes was amplified from genomic DNA by a multiplex PCR assay. The Illumina HiSeq System was used to sequence the amplified TCR beta libraries as 87-base-pair reads. As for the original processing: A later analysis counted tens of millions of unique TCR beta chains across the 690 or so repertoires, and 9 million to 14 million of these chains were shared by at least two donors. To remove PCR and sequencing errors, raw reads were error-corrected and collapsed into unique sequences using a nearest-neighbor algorithm that merged closely related sequences. CDR3 sequences were aligned to IMGT reference sequences to assign V, D and J gene segments. For a sequence to be retained, at least a six-nucleotide match to both a V gene segment and a J gene segment was required. Rearrangements were classified as productive when the CDR3 lacked stop codons and remained in frame with V and J, and all other rearrangements were classified as non-productive. Following IMGT convention, CDR3 was defined as the stretch from the second conserved V-encoded cysteine to the conserved J-encoded phenylalanine. The earlier analysis of 587 of the donors excluded sequences that lacked an unambiguous match to a single V gene segment. In an earlier analysis of 587 of the donors, V segments were called functional above 56.7% productive rearrangements and were called segregating when the between-donor standard deviation exceeded 5%. To diagnose cytomegalovirus status from the catalog of TCR beta chain sequences, a statistical classification framework was built. V and J gene assignment, in a later analysis, came from comparing TCR nucleotide sequences with IMGT/GENE-DB human TR gene sequences. In a later analysis, CDR3 sequences and most-parsimonious VDJ recombination scenarios were assigned using the TCRdist pipeline. In a later analysis, every TCR beta chain was defined by the combination of its CDR3 amino acid sequence and its V-gene family, and reads without a unique V-gene family were dropped. A later analysis removed 550 to 700 highly shared, low-generation-probability nucleotide sequences to deal with suspected cross-contamination and a sequencing artifact. In a later analysis, a clonal expansion index for each public chain was calculated from normalized within-repertoire ranks of inferred template counts. In a later analysis, generation probabilities were computed using a VDJ recombination model fitted to out-of-frame rearrangements, and the results were checked against IGoR. In a later analysis, TCR-TCR, TCR-HLA and TCR-CMV co-occurrence was scored with hypergeometric tests, and a repertoire-size bias correction was applied to TCR pairs. A later analysis estimated false discovery rates by permuting HLA or CMV assignments 20 times. In a later analysis, co-occurring TCRs were grouped with DBSCAN, and TCRdist sequence similarity was added when clustering was performed within HLA-allele-positive subsets. Co-occurrence clustering excluded repertoires with fewer than 30,000 or more than 120,000 public chains, plus five with anomalous nucleotide sharing. Entries here come from immuneACCESS through TCRdb and include only in-frame sequences with V and J called. Some clones fail to appear in such tables; in the studies checked, an unresolved V gene covers under half of the shortfall, and the cause of the remainder is unknown. The DNA was the basis for D and trimming; V, J and clone size are from that table. The sample profile shows about 120,000 clones; 77% of them were found once. The ten largest make up about a tenth of the sample.

The cohort consisted of some 670 healthy bone marrow donors. At the time of sampling, all cohort members were nominally healthy, though unrecorded immune exposures were likely present. The donor tested CMV seropositive and was one of the 289 seropositive cohort members. Each donor provided a peripheral blood sample, and peripheral blood mononuclear cells were used for TCR beta sequencing. The Qiagen DNeasy Blood Extraction Kit was used to extract genomic DNA from the blood cell samples. The chain was built from TRBV5-1 and TRBJ1-1, with an unclear D gene assignment. Material for sequencing was PBMCs. This receptor was obtained from a man aged 40-50 years in good health and CMV-seropositive. The DNA sequence is given as TGCGCCAGCAGCTTGGGGGCGCGGGGTGAAGCTTTCTTT. This yields the protein CASSLGARGEAFF.